A single sample gave rise to the 9 T cell receptor beta chains below, sequenced in a study of T-cell reconstitution after alpha-beta-depleted transplantation in children. Unique molecular identifiers were incorporated during preparation of the TCRbeta library. From the PCR reads, TCRdb called clonotypes with MiXCR, one entry per CDR3 protein. The repertoire holds approximately 650,000 distinct CDR3 sequences, with under 15% as singletons. Specimen: PBMCs, collected before TCRalphabeta/CD19-depleted stem cell transplant. The receptors here all came from a girl aged 2 to 10 with congenital amegakaryocytic thrombocytopenia, due to receive a stem cell transplant.

Many counts were recorded for this clonotype. The chain recombines TRBV27 with TRBJ2-2; D not resolved. The V end lost 4 bases, the J end lost 6 bases, and 6 bases lay between the germline ends. The germline CDR1 and CDR2 sequences are MNHEY and SMNVEV (reference sequence). The CDR3 totals 12 residues. CDR3 residues: CASSSKPGELFF. CDR3 DNA sequence: TGTGCCAGCAGTTCCAAGCCCGGGGAGCTGTTTTTT.

This clonotype was observed at least ten times. The chain joins TRBV28 to TRBJ1-5; D call uncertain. V dropped 4 bases and J dropped 6 bases, with 7 bases sitting between them. Germline CDR1 MDHEN, CDR2 SYDVKM. CDR3 length: 12 residues. The CDR3 DNA sequence: TGTGCCAGCAGTTCGCTCCCTCAGCCCCAGCATTTT. Amino acids: CASSSLPQPQHF.

Ten or more counts support this clonotype. CDR3 protein: CASSKGPGMNTEAFF. The CDR3 coding sequence is TGCGCCAGCAGCAAAGGACCGGGGATGAACACTGAAGCTTTCTTT. The V and J genes are TRBV5-1 and TRBJ1-1, with D unclear. V was pared by 4 bases and J by 0 bases, with 13 bases between. The germline V gene has CDR1 SGHRS and CDR2 YFSETQ. The CDR3 covers 15 residues.

This clonotype appeared a few times. The chain couples TRBV12-3 or TRBV12-4 to TRBJ2-1, with TRBD2 matching over 10 bases. The length of the CDR3 is 16 residues. J was trimmed by 4 bases and V by 5 bases; bases with no gene match: 8. The CDR3 DNA is TGTGCCAGCAGTCCCTTTAGCGGGAGGTTGTACAATGAGCAGTTCTTC. This translates into CASSPFSGRLYNEQFF.

The rearrangement links TRBV28 to TRBJ2-7, with D uncertain. Germline CDR1 is MDHEN and CDR2 is SYDVKM. The CDR3 loop spans 12 amino acids. The V end was cut by 7 bases, the J end by 2 bases, with 9 bases between. This CDR3 is CASNSETYEQYF. The CDR3 DNA follows: TGTGCCAGCAACTCAGAAACCTACGAGCAGTACTTC.

This clonotype was recorded at least ten times. The V call is TRBV15, the J call TRBJ1-1; D possibly corresponds to TRBD1 (6 bases). Germline V gives CDR1 LNHNV, CDR2 YYDKDF (reference sequence). V dropped 0 bases and J dropped 5 bases, with 10 bases sitting between them. The CDR3 contains 14 residues. The CDR3 is CATSREQGRTEAFF. Written as DNA, the CDR3 is TGTGCCACCAGCAGAGAACAGGGTCGGACTGAAGCTTTCTTT. The entire variable domain, with the rest obtained from reference TRBV15 and TRBJ1-1, is as follows: DAMVIQNPRYQVTQFGKPVTLSCSQTLNHNVMYWYQQKSSQAPKLLFHYYDKDFNNEADTPDNFQSRRPNTSFCFLDIRSPGLGDTAMYLCATSREQGRTEAFFGQGTRLTVV.

The chain links TRBV10-3 to TRBJ2-7; D gene unclear. Trimming cost V 10 bases and J 4 bases, with 17 bases left between them. The CDR3 loop spans 13 amino acids. Germline CDR1 reads ENHRY; CDR2 reads SYGVKD. CDR3 nucleotides: TGTGCCACCACCGGACCAAATCAATACGAGCAGTACTTC. Its protein product is CATTGPNQYEQYF.

This clonotype was detected ten times or more. V and J are TRBV5-6 and TRBJ2-2, with D hard to call. This CDR3 comprises 13 residues. The V end lost 4 bases, the J end lost 6 bases, and 10 bases lay between the germline ends. Germline CDR1 and CDR2: SGHDT and YYEEEE. CDR3 residues: CASSADSPGELFF. In DNA form, the CDR3 reads TGTGCCAGCAGCGCTGACTCGCCCGGGGAGCTGTTTTTT.

This clonotype showed up just a few times. The V call is TRBV29-1, the J call TRBJ2-7; weak D call: TRBD2 (5 bases). The CDR3 is 15 residues long. V gave up 5 bases and J gave up 4 bases, with 21 bases separating them. From germline, CDR1 is SQVTM and CDR2 ANQGSEA. CDR3 coding DNA: TGCAGCGTTCGAAGGGCCCAGCGGAGGAAGTACGAGCAGTACTTC. Translated, it gives CSVRRAQRRKYEQYF.